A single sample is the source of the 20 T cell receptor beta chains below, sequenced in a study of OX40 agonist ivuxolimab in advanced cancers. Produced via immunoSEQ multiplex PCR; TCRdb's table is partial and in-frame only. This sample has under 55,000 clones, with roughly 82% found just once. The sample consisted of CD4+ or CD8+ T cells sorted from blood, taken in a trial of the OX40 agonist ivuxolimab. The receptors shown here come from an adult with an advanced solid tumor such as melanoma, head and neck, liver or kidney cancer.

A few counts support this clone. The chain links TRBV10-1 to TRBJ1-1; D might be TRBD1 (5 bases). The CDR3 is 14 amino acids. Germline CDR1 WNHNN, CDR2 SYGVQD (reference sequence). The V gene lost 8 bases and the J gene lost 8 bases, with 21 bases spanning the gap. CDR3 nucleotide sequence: TGCGCCAGCCGCCCACACCGGGACCTCGAGGAAGCTTTCTTT. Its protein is CASRPHRDLEEAFF.

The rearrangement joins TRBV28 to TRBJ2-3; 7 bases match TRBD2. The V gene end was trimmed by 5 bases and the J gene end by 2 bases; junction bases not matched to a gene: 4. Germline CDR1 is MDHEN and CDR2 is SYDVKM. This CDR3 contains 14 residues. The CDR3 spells CASSTGTNTDTQYF. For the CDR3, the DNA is TGTGCCAGCAGTACTGGGACTAACACAGATACGCAGTATTTT.

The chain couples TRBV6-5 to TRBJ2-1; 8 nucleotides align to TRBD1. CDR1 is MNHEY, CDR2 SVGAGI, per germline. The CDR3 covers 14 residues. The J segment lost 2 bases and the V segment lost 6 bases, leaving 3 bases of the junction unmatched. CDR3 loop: CASSRDRTYNEQFF. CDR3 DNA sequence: TGTGCCAGCAGCCGGGACAGGACCTACAATGAGCAGTTCTTC.

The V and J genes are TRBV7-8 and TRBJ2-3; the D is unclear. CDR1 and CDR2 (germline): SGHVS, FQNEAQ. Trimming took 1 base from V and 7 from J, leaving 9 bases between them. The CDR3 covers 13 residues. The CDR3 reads CASSLELHNTQYF. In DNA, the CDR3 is TGTGCCAGCAGCTTAGAGCTACATAATACGCAGTATTTT.

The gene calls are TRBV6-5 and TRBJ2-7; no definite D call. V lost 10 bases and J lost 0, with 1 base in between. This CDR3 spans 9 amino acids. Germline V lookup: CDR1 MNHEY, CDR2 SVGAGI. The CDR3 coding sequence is TGTGCCACCTCCTACGAGCAGTACTTC. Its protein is CATSYEQYF.

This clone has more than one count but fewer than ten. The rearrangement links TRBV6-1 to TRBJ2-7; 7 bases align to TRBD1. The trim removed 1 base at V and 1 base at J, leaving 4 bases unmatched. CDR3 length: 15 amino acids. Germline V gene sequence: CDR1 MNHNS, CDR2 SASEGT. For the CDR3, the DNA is TGTGCCAGCAGTGAAGGGACAGGACCGTCCTACGAGCAGTACTTC. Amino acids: CASSEGTGPSYEQYF.

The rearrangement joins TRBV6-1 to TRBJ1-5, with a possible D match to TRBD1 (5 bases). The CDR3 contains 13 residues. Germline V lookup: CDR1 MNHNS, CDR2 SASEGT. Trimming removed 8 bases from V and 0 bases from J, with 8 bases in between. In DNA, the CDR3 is TGTGCCAGCTCAGGGTATAGCAATCAGCCCCAGCATTTT. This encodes CASSGYSNQPQHF.

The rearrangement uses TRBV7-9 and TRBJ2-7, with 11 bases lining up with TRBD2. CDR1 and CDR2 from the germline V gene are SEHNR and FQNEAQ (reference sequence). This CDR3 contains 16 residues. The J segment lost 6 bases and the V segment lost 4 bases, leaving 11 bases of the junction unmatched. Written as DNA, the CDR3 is TGTGCCAGCAGCTGGAAAGTAATAGCGGGGGGGCGCGAGCAGTACTTC. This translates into CASSWKVIAGGREQYF.

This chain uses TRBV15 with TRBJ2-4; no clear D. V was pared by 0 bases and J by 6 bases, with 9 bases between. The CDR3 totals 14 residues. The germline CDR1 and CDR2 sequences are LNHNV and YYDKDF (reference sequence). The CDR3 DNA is TGTGCCACCAGCAGAGATGAGTGGGGAAACATTCAGTACTTC. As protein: CATSRDEWGNIQYF.

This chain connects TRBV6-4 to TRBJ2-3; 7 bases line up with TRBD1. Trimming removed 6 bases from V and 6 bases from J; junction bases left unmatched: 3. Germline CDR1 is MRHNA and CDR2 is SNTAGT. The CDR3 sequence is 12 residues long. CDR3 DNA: TGTGCCAGCAGACAGGGGATCGATACGCAGTATTTT. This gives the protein CASRQGIDTQYF.

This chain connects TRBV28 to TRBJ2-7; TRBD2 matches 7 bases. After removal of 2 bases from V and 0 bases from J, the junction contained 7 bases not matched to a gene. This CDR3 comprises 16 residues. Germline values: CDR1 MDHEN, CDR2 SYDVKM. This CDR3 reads CASSLDRTRSSYEQYF. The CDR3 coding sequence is TGTGCCAGCAGTTTAGATCGGACTAGGAGCTCCTACGAGCAGTACTTC. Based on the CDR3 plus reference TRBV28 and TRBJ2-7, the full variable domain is DVKVTQSSRYLVKRTGEKVFLECVQDMDHENMFWYRQDPGLGLRLIYFSYDVKMKEKGDIPEGYSVSREKKERFSLILESASTNQTSMYLCASSLDRTRSSYEQYFGPGTRLTVT.

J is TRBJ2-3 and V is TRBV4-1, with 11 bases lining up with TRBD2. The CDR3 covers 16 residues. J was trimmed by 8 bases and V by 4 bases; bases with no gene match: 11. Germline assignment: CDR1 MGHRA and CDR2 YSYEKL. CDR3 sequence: CASSLNSGGAQRTQYF. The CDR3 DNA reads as TGCGCCAGCAGCCTCAATAGCGGGGGGGCCCAGCGTACGCAGTATTTT.

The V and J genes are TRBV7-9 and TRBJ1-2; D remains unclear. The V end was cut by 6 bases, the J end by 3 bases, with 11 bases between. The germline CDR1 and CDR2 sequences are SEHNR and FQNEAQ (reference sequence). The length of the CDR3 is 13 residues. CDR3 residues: CASSTYGDYGYTF. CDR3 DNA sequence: TGTGCCAGCAGTACATACGGGGACTATGGCTACACCTTC.

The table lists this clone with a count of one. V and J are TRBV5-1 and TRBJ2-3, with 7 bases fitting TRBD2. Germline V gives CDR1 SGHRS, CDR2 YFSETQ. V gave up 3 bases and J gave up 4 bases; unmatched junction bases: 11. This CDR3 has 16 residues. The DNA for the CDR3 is TGCGCCAGCAGCTCCCGGGGGGATTATGCTGCAGATACGCAGTATTTT. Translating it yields CASSSRGDYAADTQYF.

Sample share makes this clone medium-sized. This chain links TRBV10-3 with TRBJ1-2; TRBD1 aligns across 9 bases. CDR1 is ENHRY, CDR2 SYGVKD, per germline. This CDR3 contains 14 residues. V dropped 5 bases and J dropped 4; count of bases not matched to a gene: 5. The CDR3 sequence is CAISPGQGPYGYTF. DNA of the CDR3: TGTGCCATCAGTCCGGGACAGGGACCCTATGGCTACACCTTC.

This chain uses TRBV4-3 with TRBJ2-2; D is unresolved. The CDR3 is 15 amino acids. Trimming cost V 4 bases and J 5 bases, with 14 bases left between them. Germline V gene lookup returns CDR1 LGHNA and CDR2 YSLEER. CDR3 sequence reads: CASSPPALGTGELFF. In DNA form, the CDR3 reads TGCGCCAGCAGCCCCCCCGCCCTAGGGACCGGGGAGCTGTTTTTT.

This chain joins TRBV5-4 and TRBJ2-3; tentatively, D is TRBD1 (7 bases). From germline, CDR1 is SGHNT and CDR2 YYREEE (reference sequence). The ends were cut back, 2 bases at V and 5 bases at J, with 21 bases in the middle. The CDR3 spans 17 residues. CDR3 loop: CASSFDRGHAGRDTQYF. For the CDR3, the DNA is TGTGCCAGCAGCTTCGATAGGGGGCACGCGGGGAGAGATACGCAGTATTTT.

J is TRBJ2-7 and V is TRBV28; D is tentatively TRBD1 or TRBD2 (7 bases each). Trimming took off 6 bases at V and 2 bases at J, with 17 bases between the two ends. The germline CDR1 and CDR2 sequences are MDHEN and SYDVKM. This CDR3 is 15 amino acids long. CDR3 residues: CASSQPGGGPYEQYF. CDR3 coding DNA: TGTGCCAGCAGCCAACCAGGGGGGGGGCCCTACGAGCAGTACTTC.

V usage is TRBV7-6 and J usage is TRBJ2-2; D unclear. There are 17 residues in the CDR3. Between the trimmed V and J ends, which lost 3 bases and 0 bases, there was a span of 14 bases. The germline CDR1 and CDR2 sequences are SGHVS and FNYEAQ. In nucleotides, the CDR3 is TGTGCCAGCAGCTTTGTTACCCACCCGTCGAACACCGGGGAGCTGTTTTTT. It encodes CASSFVTHPSNTGELFF.

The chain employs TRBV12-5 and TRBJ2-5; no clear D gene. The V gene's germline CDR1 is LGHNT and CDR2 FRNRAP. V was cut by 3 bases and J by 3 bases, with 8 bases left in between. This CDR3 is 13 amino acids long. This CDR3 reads CASGFELEETQYF. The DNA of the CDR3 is TGTGCTAGTGGTTTTGAGCTAGAAGAGACCCAGTACTTC.